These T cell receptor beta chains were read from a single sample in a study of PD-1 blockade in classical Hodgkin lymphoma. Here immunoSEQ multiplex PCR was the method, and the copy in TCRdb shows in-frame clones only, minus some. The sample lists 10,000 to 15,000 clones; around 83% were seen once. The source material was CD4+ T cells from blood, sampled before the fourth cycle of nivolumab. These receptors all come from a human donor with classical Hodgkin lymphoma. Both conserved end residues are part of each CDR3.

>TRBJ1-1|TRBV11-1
CASSLYQNTEAFF
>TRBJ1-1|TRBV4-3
CASSRGTGNTEAFF
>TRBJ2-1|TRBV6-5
CASKGAGNEQFF
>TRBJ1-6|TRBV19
CASSLTGDSPLHF
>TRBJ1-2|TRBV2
CASSEGAAGGYTF
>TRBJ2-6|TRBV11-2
CASSSRVPGAAGANVLTF
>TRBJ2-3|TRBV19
CASSTQFTDTQYF
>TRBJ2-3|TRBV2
CASSASTDTQYF
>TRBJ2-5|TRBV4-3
CASSQGTGGLGETQYF
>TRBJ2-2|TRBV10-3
CAISESGATGELFF
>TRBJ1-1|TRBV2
CASSRQGVGTEAFF
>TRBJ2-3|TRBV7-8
CASSLAEDTQYF
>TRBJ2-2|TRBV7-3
CASSLQGTGELFF
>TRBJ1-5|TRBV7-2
CASSLAGTGANQPQHF
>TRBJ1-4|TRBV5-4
CASSLETASEKLFF
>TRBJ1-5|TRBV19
CASGTGFNNQPQHF
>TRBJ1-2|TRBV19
CASSINRGFDGYTF
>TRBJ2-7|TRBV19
CASSIGLAISHEQYF
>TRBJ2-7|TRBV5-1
CASSPGDRPSYEQYF
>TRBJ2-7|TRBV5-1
CASSLDTSYEQYF
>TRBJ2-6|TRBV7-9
CASSPQGQVSGANVLTF
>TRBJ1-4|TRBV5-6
CASSEGLGREKLFF
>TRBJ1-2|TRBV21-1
CASSSRPGPASYTF
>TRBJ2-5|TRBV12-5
CASGLVLTGGRWETQYF
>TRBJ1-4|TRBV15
CATSRAGTREKLFF